These 27 T cell receptor beta chains originate from one sample sequenced in a study of Graves' ophthalmopathy and Graves' hyperthyroidism. Transcripts of RNA were the source for amplifying TCR beta CDR3 regions. Amplification began with first-round RT-PCR using HTBI primers, then second-round multiplex PCR was performed. TCRdb independently ran MiXCR on the multiplex PCR reads; one entry per CDR3 protein. The sample carries around 1,200,000 distinct CDR3 sequences, about two fifths recorded once. The specimen was peripheral blood or thyroid tissue (not recorded which). The receptors come from an adult man with Graves' hyperthyroidism.

The chain joins TRBV7-2 to TRBJ2-5; TRBD2 matches at 8 bases. CDR3 length equals 16 residues. CDR1 and CDR2 (germline): SGHTA, FQGNSA. V shed 5 bases and J 5 bases; nucleotides not matched to a gene: 13. The CDR3 nucleotides read TGTGCCAGCAGCCTCCCCTCGGGAGGGAGGAGGGAGACCCAGTACTTC. Protein sequence: CASSLPSGGRRETQYF.

The genes are TRBV7-9 and TRBJ1-2; D unclear. Germline loops: CDR1 SEHNR, CDR2 FQNEAQ (reference sequence). The CDR3 has 13 residues. The V end lost 5 bases, the J end lost 6 bases, and 13 bases lay between the germline ends. CDR3 coding DNA: TGTGCCAGCAGCGTCCGGGAGAGAGATGGCTACACCTTC. Translation: CASSVRERDGYTF.

Remarks on this clonotype: A much larger clone lies a single base off, so this may be a read error. The chain has TRBV2 and TRBJ2-7, with D possibly TRBD1 on 5 matching bases. Germline CDR1 is SNHLY and CDR2 is FYNNEI. The CDR3 runs to 10 residues. Trimming left V 8 bases short and J 7 bases short, with 9 bases between. Here the CDR3 DNA reads TGTGCCAGCGGGCACAGGGAGCAGTACTTC. This gives the protein CASGHREQYF.

The CDR3 DNA reads TGTGCCAGCAGTGCTAGGGGCCATAACCCCTACGAGCAGTACTTC. This encodes CASSARGHNPYEQYF. The chain recombines TRBV9 with TRBJ2-7; D is possibly TRBD1 (5 bases). CDR3 length: 15 amino acids. Germline V CDR1 and CDR2: SGDLS, YYNGEE. Trimming shortened V by 5 bases and J by 2 bases, and 17 bases separated the two germline ends.

This clonotype was observed at least ten times. This chain joins TRBV7-9 and TRBJ1-5, with D possibly TRBD1 on 5 matching bases. V lost 5 bases and J lost 4, with 12 bases in between. This CDR3 comprises 14 residues. Germline CDR1 SEHNR, CDR2 FQNEAQ (reference sequence). CDR3 amino acids: CASSKGRKNQPQHF. The CDR3 DNA reads as TGTGCCAGCAGCAAGGGGCGGAAGAATCAGCCCCAGCATTTT.

The chain couples TRBV20-1 to TRBJ2-7, with 8 positions matching TRBD1. Germline trimming cut 5 bases from V and 2 bases from J; bases unmatched to any gene: 5. The CDR3 extends over 13 amino acids. In germline, CDR1 is DFQATT, CDR2 SNEGSKA (reference sequence). As DNA, the CDR3 is TGCAGTGCTCCGGGGACAGGCACCTACGAGCAGTACTTC. It specifies CSAPGTGTYEQYF.

This clonotype was observed at least ten times. The chain combines TRBV2 with TRBJ1-4; no definite D call. The germline CDR1 and CDR2 sequences are SNHLY and FYNNEI. Trimming left V 6 bases short and J 5 bases short, with 16 bases between. This CDR3 region has 15 residues. CDR3 residues: CASSAQIPPNEKLFF. The CDR3 DNA reads TGTGCCAGCAGCGCCCAGATACCGCCCAATGAAAAACTGTTTTTT.

This clonotype was detected only a few times. The chain carries TRBV20-1 and TRBJ2-5; 11 positions match TRBD2. This CDR3 is 18 amino acids long. Trimming removed 0 bases from V and 0 bases from J; junction bases left unmatched: 9. Germline lookup yields CDR1 DFQATT and CDR2 SNEGSKA (reference sequence). CDR3 in DNA: TGCAGTGCTAGAGATCAGGGACTAGCGGTCGTGTACCAAGAGACCCAGTACTTC. Its translation: CSARDQGLAVVYQETQYF.

Turning to this clonotype: This could be a read error, since a much larger clone is one nucleotide away. This chain uses TRBV6-5 with TRBJ1-2; a possible D gene is TRBD1 (5 bases). V lost 4 bases to trimming and J lost 3 bases, with 15 bases between them. The CDR3 totals 15 residues. Germline V gene sequence: CDR1 MNHEY, CDR2 SVGAGI. CDR3 protein: CASSCYAGQDYGYTF. In DNA form, the CDR3 reads TGTGCCAGCAGTTGCTATGCGGGGCAGGACTATGGCTACACCTTC.

A word on this clonotype: Sequence at one end of the junction differs from germline and may be a read error. The chain combines TRBV10-3 with TRBJ2-7; D not certain. The CDR3 length is 18 residues. Germline V lookup: CDR1 ENHRY, CDR2 SYGVKD. CDR3 sequence (DNA): TGTGCCAGCAGTTACCAATCTCTATGGACGCAAAAAATCTACGAGCAGTACTTC. Its translation: CASSYQSLWTQKIYEQYF.

This clonotype was seen more than once but under ten times. The chain carries TRBV20-1 and TRBJ2-7; 14 bases line up with TRBD2. CDR3 size: 15 residues. J lost 4 bases, V lost 5 bases, and 7 bases had no gene match. Germline-derived CDR1 and CDR2 are DFQATT and SNEGSKA (reference sequence). The CDR3 region has the DNA TGCAGTGCTCTGACTAGCGGGAGGGCCTGGTACGAGCAGTACTTC. Protein: CSALTSGRAWYEQYF.

This clonotype was counted ten times or more. The chain employs TRBV2 and TRBJ1-1, with D hard to call. This CDR3 contains 13 residues. Germline loops: CDR1 SNHLY, CDR2 FYNNEI. Trimming removed 6 bases at V and 0 bases at J, with 8 bases between. The CDR3 bases are TGTGCCAGCAGGGCAGAAGTGAACACTGAAGCTTTCTTT. Protein product: CASRAEVNTEAFF.

The chain combines TRBV7-8 with TRBJ1-5, with a weak D call TRBD1 (5 bases). This CDR3 spans 15 amino acids. Trimming stripped 6 bases from V and 5 bases from J, with 17 bases between. Germline V gene data show CDR1 as SGHVS and CDR2 as FQNEAQ. CDR3 bases: TGTGCCAGCAGGTCTGGGGGGAGGGAGGATCAGCCCCAGCATTTT. Amino acid sequence: CASRSGGREDQPQHF.

CDR3: CASRSGTGMGYGYTF. The DNA of the CDR3 is TGTGCCAGCAGGTCTGGGACAGGGATGGGCTATGGCTACACCTTC. The V and J genes are TRBV7-2 and TRBJ1-2; 9 bases match TRBD1. The CDR3 extends over 15 amino acids. Germline V gene data show CDR1 as SGHTA and CDR2 as FQGNSA. V lost 6 bases to trimming and J lost 4 bases; unmatched junction nucleotides: 9.

The table lists this clonotype with many counts. This chain joins TRBV15 and TRBJ2-7, with 12 nucleotides matching TRBD2. Germline values: CDR1 LNHNV, CDR2 YYDKDF (reference sequence). V gave up 1 base and J gave up 7 bases; unmatched junction bases: 5. This CDR3 has 15 amino acids. CDR3 sequence: CATSRVASGGGEQYF. The CDR3 coding sequence is TGTGCCACCAGCAGAGTGGCTAGCGGGGGGGGAGAGCAGTACTTC. The full variable domain, rest sourced from reference TRBV15 and TRBJ2-7, is DAMVIQNPRYQVTQFGKPVTLSCSQTLNHNVMYWYQQKSSQAPKLLFHYYDKDFNNEADTPDNFQSRRPNTSFCFLDIRSPGLGDTAMYLCATSRVASGGGEQYFGPGTRLTVT.

This clonotype was counted once. This may be a read error: a much more frequent sequence differs by one nucleotide. The chain uses TRBV20-1 and TRBJ2-2; D is undetermined. Germline V gene lookup returns CDR1 DFQATT and CDR2 SNEGSKA (reference sequence). The V end was cut by 3 bases, the J end by 2 bases, with 7 bases between. The length of the CDR3 is 13 residues. In DNA form, the CDR3 reads TGCAGTGCTAGCAGCACAAACACCGGGGAGCTGTTTTTT. Translation gives CSASSTNTGELFF.

This clonotype was seen only a few times. The chain has TRBV7-9 and TRBJ1-3, with D unclear. Germline lookup yields CDR1 SEHNR and CDR2 FQNEAQ (reference sequence). With 1 base removed from V and 0 bases from J, the gap between germline ends came to 13 bases. The CDR3 extends over 17 amino acids. In nucleotides, the CDR3 is TGTGCCAGCAGCTTAGTCCTGGGGTTATCCTCTGGAAACACCATATATTTT. Amino acids: CASSLVLGLSSGNTIYF.

V gene TRBV7-9 combines with J gene TRBJ1-1; D possibly corresponds to TRBD1 (5 bases). Per the germline V gene, CDR1 is SEHNR and CDR2 is FQNEAQ (reference sequence). This CDR3 is 17 amino acids long. V lost 6 bases and J 4 bases, leaving 24 bases between the germline ends. In DNA form, the CDR3 reads TGTGCCAGCAGTAAGACTACAGGTGGCGTGAAGGTCACTGAAGCTTTCTTT. Translating it yields CASSKTTGGVKVTEAFF. Supplemented by reference TRBV7-9 and TRBJ1-1, the full variable domain reads DTGVSQNPRHKITKRGQNVTFRCDPISEHNRLYWYRQTLGQGPEFLTYFQNEAQLEKSRLLSDRFSAERPKGSFSTLEIQRTEQGDSAMYLCASSKTTGGVKVTEAFFGQGTRLTVV.

The chain couples TRBV7-6 to TRBJ2-7; 7 bases map to TRBD1. CDR1 SGHVS and CDR2 FNYEAQ come from the germline V gene. The V gene end was trimmed by 5 bases and the J gene end by 6 bases; junction bases not matched to a gene: 10. CDR3 length: 14 amino acids. The CDR3 DNA reads as TGTGCCAGCAGCCCAAAATCGACAGGGCGCGAGCAGTACTTC. Its translation: CASSPKSTGREQYF.

In this sample, this clonotype turned up a few times. The chain carries TRBV10-3 and TRBJ2-7; the D gene is possibly TRBD1 (5 bases). Germline CDR1 ENHRY, CDR2 SYGVKD. CDR3 length equals 14 residues. V dropped 10 bases and J dropped 5 bases, with 21 bases sitting between them. The CDR3 is CASRKDTEIHEQYF. Here the CDR3 DNA reads TGTGCCAGCAGAAAGGACACCGAGATCCACGAGCAGTACTTC.

The chain has TRBV7-2 and TRBJ2-5, with no clear D. Germline V gene sequence: CDR1 SGHTA, CDR2 FQGNSA. The CDR3 totals 12 residues. The V end lost 5 bases, the J end lost 7 bases, and 11 bases lay between the germline ends. CDR3 region: CASSQEEGTQYF. The CDR3 DNA reads TGTGCCAGCAGCCAAGAGGAAGGGACCCAGTACTTC.

This clonotype has only a few counts. The chain combines TRBV6-5 with TRBJ2-5; 7 bases agree with TRBD2. This CDR3 region has 14 residues. The germline CDR1 and CDR2 sequences are MNHEY and SVGAGI. The ends lost 7 bases at V and 1 base at J; junction bases unmatched: 6. The CDR3 loop is CASTAGLFQETQYF. The DNA for the CDR3 is TGTGCCAGCACCGCGGGACTATTCCAAGAGACCCAGTACTTC.

This clonotype appeared many times. This chain joins TRBV7-9 and TRBJ2-5, with 10 bases matching TRBD1. Germline-derived CDR1 and CDR2 are SEHNR and FQNEAQ (reference sequence). With V trimmed by 3 bases and J by 4 bases, 14 bases remained unmatched. This CDR3 comprises 18 residues. The CDR3 loop is CASSFPKLGGQGRETQYF. DNA for the CDR3: TGTGCCAGCAGCTTCCCGAAACTAGGGGGACAGGGGCGAGAGACCCAGTACTTC.

This chain joins TRBV25-1 and TRBJ1-2; the match to TRBD1 covers 11 bases. The CDR3 contains 15 residues. Germline-derived CDR1 and CDR2 are MGHDK and SYGVNS. The J segment lost 7 bases and the V segment lost 4 bases, leaving 8 bases of the junction unmatched. This CDR3 reads CASSARLGTGGGYTF. CDR3 nucleotide sequence: TGTGCCAGCAGTGCTAGACTCGGGACAGGGGGTGGCTACACCTTC.

The V call is TRBV12-3 or TRBV12-4, the J call TRBJ1-4; no reliable D call. The CDR3 has 16 amino acids. The V gene lost 7 bases and the J gene lost 0 bases, with 15 bases spanning the gap. The CDR3 DNA reads as TGTGCCAGCACCCTCCCCCGGGCGGCAACTAATGAAAAACTGTTTTTT. Its protein product is CASTLPRAATNEKLFF.

This clonotype has at least ten counts. The V gene is TRBV13, the J gene TRBJ2-7, with 8 nucleotides matching TRBD1. From germline, CDR1 is PRHDT and CDR2 FYEKMQ (reference sequence). The trim removed 5 bases at V and 4 bases at J, leaving 7 bases unmatched. This CDR3 is built from 14 residues. This CDR3 is CASSLWQGAYEQYF. The CDR3 DNA reads TGTGCCAGCAGCCTGTGGCAGGGGGCGTACGAGCAGTACTTC.

This rearrangement joins TRBV7-8 to TRBJ1-3; 11 bases agree with TRBD1. CDR3 size: 14 residues. The germline V gene encodes CDR1 SGHVS and CDR2 FQNEAQ. J lost 8 bases, V lost 5 bases, and 5 bases had no gene match. The CDR3 DNA reads TGTGCCAGCAGCCAGGACAGGGGGCGTTACACCATATATTTT. It is translated as CASSQDRGRYTIYF.